This T cell receptor beta chain derives from a study of shared clonotypes between healthy human individuals. General study points: Between a handful of donors, naive CD4 clonotypes were shared at a level of about 5%.

In the case of this clone: Antigen: not known.

This CDR3 is built from 12 residues. The germline V gene encodes CDR1 MGHDK and CDR2 SYGVNS. V was pared by 6 bases and J by 8 bases, with 13 bases between. The repertoire was sequenced with immunoSEQ multiplex PCR; TCRdb's copy has only in-frame clones and lacks some. Of 300,000 to 400,000 clones in the sample, roughly 84% were seen once. V and J are TRBV25-1 and TRBJ1-1, with unresolved D. The TCR sequence derives from a man between 18 and 35 years old in good health. The source material was memory CD8+ T cells sorted from blood. Subset reported: CD45RO+ cells pooled with CCR7-negative TemRA cells. The CDR3 loop is CASSPTPEEAFF. The CDR3 DNA is TGTGCCAGCAGCCCGACCCCCGAGGAAGCTTTCTTT.